The 17 T cell receptor beta chains below come from one sample, sequenced in a study of shared clonotypes between healthy human individuals (dated by TCRdb to about 2020). The method was the immunoSEQ multiplex PCR assay. TCRdb obtained this table from immuneACCESS and retained in-frame rearrangements with V and J assigned. These tables miss some clones; where compared with another copy, unresolved V genes account for less than half of the shortfall, and the remainder is unexplained. This sample has around 2.1 million clones in its table, and about 92% of those were observed once. Under 2% of the sample is taken by the ten largest. CD8 naive samples were obtained by positive selection for CCR7 among CD45RO-negative cells, yielding a CD45RA+CCR7+ population from which TemRA cells were excluded. Material for sequencing was naive CD8+ T cells from PBMCs. Per the publication, the cell subset or site label means: CD45RA+CCR7+. The receptors originated from a young man in good health. Some clones in this sample may be carry-over from other donors' samples.

This chain links TRBV4-1 with TRBJ2-7; TRBD2 matches 10 bases. Germline CDR1 and CDR2: MGHRA and YSYEKL. Germline trimming cut 0 bases from V and 7 bases from J; bases unmatched to any gene: 9. The CDR3 has 16 amino acids. The CDR3 coding sequence is TGCGCCAGCAGCCAAGATGGAGCGGGAGGGCCGAAAGAGCAGTACTTC. Translated: CASSQDGAGGPKEQYF.

The chain couples TRBV7-9 to TRBJ2-7, with 12 bases that match TRBD2. J was trimmed by 2 bases and V by 5 bases; bases with no gene match: 7. This CDR3 region has 16 residues. CDR1 is SEHNR, CDR2 FQNEAQ, per germline (reference sequence). DNA of the CDR3: TGTGCCAGCAGCATCCCTCTAGCGGGAGGGCCCTACGAGCAGTACTTC. It is translated as CASSIPLAGGPYEQYF.

This chain joins TRBV9 and TRBJ1-2; TRBD1 matches at 7 bases. V was pared by 2 bases and J by 3 bases, with 7 bases of the junction left unmatched. The CDR3 totals 15 residues. Germline CDR1 is SGDLS and CDR2 is YYNGEE. CDR3 sequence: CASSVRQGHDYGYTF. CDR3 DNA sequence: TGTGCCAGCAGCGTGAGACAGGGACACGACTATGGCTACACCTTC. Combining the CDR3 with reference TRBV9 and TRBJ1-2 gives the whole variable domain DSGVTQTPKHLITATGQRVTLRCSPRSGDLSVYWYQQSLDQGLQFLIQYYNGEERAKGNILERFSAQQFPDLHSELNLSSLELGDSALYFCASSVRQGHDYGYTFGSGTRLTVV.

The chain links TRBV6-5 to TRBJ2-3; D gene ambiguous. The ends were cut back, 0 bases at V and 1 base at J, with 5 bases in the middle. This CDR3 is built from 14 residues. The germline gives CDR1 MNHEY, CDR2 SVGAGI. The CDR3 nucleotides are TGTGCCAGCAGTTACTCCGGCCGCACAGATACGCAGTATTTT. The encoded protein is CASSYSGRTDTQYF.

V and J are TRBV14 and TRBJ2-1; the match to TRBD2 covers 9 bases. CDR1 and CDR2 from the germline V gene are SGHDN and FVKESK. V gave up 2 bases and J gave up 8 bases; unmatched junction bases: 10. The CDR3 is 16 amino acids. Here the CDR3 DNA reads TGTGCCAGCAGCCAAACCGGACTAGCGCTTCTAGATGAGCAGTTCTTC. Its translation is CASSQTGLALLDEQFF.

Notes on this clone: Distinct nucleotide sequences in the sample also encode this CDR3. The gene calls are TRBV27 and TRBJ2-3, with no clear D. From germline, CDR1 is MNHEY and CDR2 SMNVEV (reference sequence). V gave up 3 bases and J gave up 3 bases, with 7 bases separating them. There are 13 residues in the CDR3. CDR3 sequence: CASSFGGTDTQYF. The CDR3 DNA follows: TGTGCCAGCAGTTTCGGTGGAACAGATACGCAGTATTTT.

The CDR3 sequence is CASSPDPSYEQYF. CDR3 bases: TGTGCCAGCAGCCCAGACCCCTCCTACGAGCAGTACTTC. This rearrangement joins TRBV5-4 to TRBJ2-7; D unclear. Germline V CDR1 and CDR2: SGHNT, YYREEE (reference sequence). V was clipped by 4 bases and J by 0 bases, with 8 bases between them. CDR3 size: 13 residues. The full variable domain, its missing parts supplied by reference TRBV5-4 and TRBJ2-7, is ETGVTQSPTHLIKTRGQQVTLRCSSQSGHNTVSWYQQALGQGPQFIFQYYREEENGRGNFPPRFSGLQFPNYSSELNVNALELDDSALYLCASSPDPSYEQYFGPGTRLTVT.

The J gene is TRBJ2-5, the V gene TRBV13, with no clear D. The CDR3 covers 13 residues. Per germline, CDR1 PRHDT and CDR2 FYEKMQ (reference sequence). The germline V and J ends were trimmed by 1 base and 3 bases, with 6 bases remaining between them. CDR3 amino acids: CASSLEGEETQYF. The CDR3 region has the DNA TGTGCCAGCAGCTTAGAGGGTGAAGAGACCCAGTACTTC. The full variable domain, its missing parts supplied by reference TRBV13 and TRBJ2-5, is AAGVIQSPRHLIKEKRETATLKCYPIPRHDTVYWYQQGPGQDPQFLISFYEKMQSDKGSIPDRFSAQQFSDYHSELNMSSLELGDSALYFCASSLEGEETQYFGPGTRLLVL.

V gene TRBV29-1 combines with J gene TRBJ2-5; the D gene could be TRBD1 or TRBD2 (5 bases each). This CDR3 has 12 amino acids. Trimming pared 3 bases from V and 4 bases from J, leaving 9 bases between. Germline V CDR1 and CDR2: SQVTM, ANQGSEA. CDR3 protein: CSVERDGETQYF. In DNA, the CDR3 is TGCAGCGTTGAGAGGGACGGAGAGACCCAGTACTTC.

The V gene is TRBV5-8, the J gene TRBJ1-1; TRBD1 is a possible D gene (6 bases). The germline V gene encodes CDR1 SGHTS and CDR2 YDEGEE. CDR3 length: 14 residues. Trimming pared 4 bases from V and 4 bases from J, leaving 14 bases between. The CDR3 bases are TGTGCCAGCAGCCCAGGGGTATTAGGCACTGAAGCTTTCTTT. Encoded protein: CASSPGVLGTEAFF. Based on the CDR3 plus reference TRBV5-8 and TRBJ1-1, the full variable domain is EAGVTQSPTHLIKTRGQQATLRCSPISGHTSVYWYQQALGLGLQFLLWYDEGEERNRGNFPPRFSGRQFPNYSSELNVNALELEDSALYLCASSPGVLGTEAFFGQGTRLTVV.

The genes are TRBV5-4 and TRBJ1-2, with 7 bases identical to TRBD1. This CDR3 has 14 residues. Germline CDR1 reads SGHNT; CDR2 reads YYREEE (reference sequence). The J segment lost 4 bases and the V segment lost 4 bases, leaving 7 bases of the junction unmatched. The CDR3 region is CASSPDRPIYGYTF. CDR3 DNA: TGTGCCAGCAGCCCGGACAGGCCCATCTATGGCTACACCTTC. The entire variable domain, with the rest obtained from reference TRBV5-4 and TRBJ1-2, is as follows: ETGVTQSPTHLIKTRGQQVTLRCSSQSGHNTVSWYQQALGQGPQFIFQYYREEENGRGNFPPRFSGLQFPNYSSELNVNALELDDSALYLCASSPDRPIYGYTFGSGTRLTVV.

The chain is built from TRBV28 and TRBJ2-1; D unresolved. V lost 8 bases and J lost 0, with 8 bases in between. From germline, CDR1 is MDHEN and CDR2 SYDVKM. CDR3 length equals 13 residues. For the CDR3, the DNA is TGTGCCAGCGATCGGAGCTCCTACAATGAGCAGTTCTTC. Translation gives CASDRSSYNEQFF.

A note on this clone: The sample has other DNA sequences that encode this CDR3 too. The chain recombines TRBV5-6 with TRBJ1-1, with 8 nucleotides matching TRBD1. There are 13 residues in the CDR3. Germline loops: CDR1 SGHDT, CDR2 YYEEEE. The V and J ends lost 0 bases and 8 bases, in that order; junction bases with no gene match: 3. The CDR3 loop is CASSLVGTGEAFF. The CDR3 nucleotides are TGTGCCAGCAGCTTGGTCGGGACAGGCGAAGCTTTCTTT. Filled out from reference TRBV5-6 and TRBJ1-1, the complete variable domain reads DAGVTQSPTHLIKTRGQQVTLRCSPKSGHDTVSWYQQALGQGPQFIFQYYEEEERQRGNFPDRFSGHQFPNYSSELNVNALLLGDSALYLCASSLVGTGEAFFGQGTRLTVV.

The rearrangement uses TRBV7-9 and TRBJ2-1, with 10 bases identical to TRBD2. After removal of 5 bases from V and 5 bases from J, the junction contained 9 bases not matched to a gene. The CDR3 extends over 16 amino acids. Germline V CDR1 and CDR2: SEHNR, FQNEAQ (reference sequence). For the CDR3, the DNA is TGTGCCAGCAGCCGACCTAGCGGGAGTGCCCACAATGAGCAGTTCTTC. This translates into CASSRPSGSAHNEQFF.

The chain has TRBV27 and TRBJ2-2; D unresolved. The CDR3 is 11 residues long. Germline-derived CDR1 and CDR2 are MNHEY and SMNVEV (reference sequence). Trimming cost V 8 bases and J 1 base, with 2 bases left between them. CDR3 sequence reads: CASLNTGELFF. CDR3 DNA sequence: TGTGCCAGCTTGAACACCGGGGAGCTGTTTTTT.

The V call is TRBV28, the J call TRBJ2-7; D is ambiguous. The V end lost 5 bases, the J end lost 3 bases, and 11 bases lay between the germline ends. Germline CDR1 and CDR2: MDHEN and SYDVKM. This CDR3 is 13 amino acids long. CDR3: CASSLDHLYEQYF. CDR3 in DNA: TGTGCCAGCAGTCTCGACCACCTCTACGAGCAGTACTTC. The full variable domain, its missing parts supplied by reference TRBV28 and TRBJ2-7, is DVKVTQSSRYLVKRTGEKVFLECVQDMDHENMFWYRQDPGLGLRLIYFSYDVKMKEKGDIPEGYSVSREKKERFSLILESASTNQTSMYLCASSLDHLYEQYFGPGTRLTVT.

The V call is TRBV29-1, the J call TRBJ2-7, with TRBD1 identical over 7 bases. Germline CDR1 is SQVTM and CDR2 is ANQGSEA. Losses at the gene ends were 5 bases for V and 1 base for J; bases not matched to a gene: 2. This CDR3 is built from 12 residues. The CDR3 DNA reads TGCAGCGTTCCGGGACAGTCCTACGAGCAGTACTTC. Amino acid sequence: CSVPGQSYEQYF.